The 20 T cell receptor beta chains given below trace back to one sample, sequenced in a study of blood T cells in healthy people across ages. Alongside a J-beta primer mix, a sample-barcoded 5' primer served in a second PCR lasting about 7 to 12 cycles. TCRdb used MiXCR to reprocess the 5' RACE reads, holding one entry per CDR3 protein. The repertoire includes around 1.5 million distinct CDR3 sequences, 59% of them detected once, and 5.5% to 8% sits in the top ten. Source material: blood. The source of these receptors is a man between 18 and 29 years old in good health.

Note on this clonotype: At one boundary the junction diverges from the germline segment, which might be a read error. The chain links TRBV25-1 to TRBJ1-2; no clear D. CDR1 MGHDK and CDR2 SYGVNS come from the germline V gene. CDR3 length: 15 residues. The CDR3 spells CPSSESRYLNYGYTF. For the CDR3, the DNA is TGTCCCAGCAGTGAATCCCGATATCTTAACTATGGCTACACCTTC.

V usage is TRBV3-1 and J usage is TRBJ2-2; D might be TRBD2 (7 bases). CDR1 is LGHDT and CDR2 is YNNKEL in the germline V gene (reference sequence). V dropped 0 bases and J dropped 4 bases, with 15 bases sitting between them. This CDR3 is built from 17 residues. The CDR3 protein is CASSQDPGGGSTGELFF. The CDR3 region has the DNA TGTGCCAGCAGCCAAGATCCGGGGGGCGGCAGCACCGGGGAGCTGTTTTTT.

In this sample, this clonotype turned up a few times. The chain links TRBV6-2 or TRBV6-3 to TRBJ2-1, with 10 bases aligning to TRBD2. Germline CDR1 reads MNHEY; CDR2 reads SVGEGT. The V segment lost 1 base and the J segment 6 bases; nucleotides outside the gene matches: 6. This CDR3 comprises 16 residues. CDR3 protein: CASSYLRTSGSNEQFF. In DNA, the CDR3 is TGTGCCAGCAGTTACTTACGGACTAGCGGAAGCAATGAGCAGTTCTTC.

This clonotype was seen a handful of times. The CDR3 reads CASSVGAGGPYEQYF. For the CDR3, the DNA is TGTGCCAGCAGCGTAGGGGCGGGGGGCCCCTACGAGCAGTACTTC. This chain uses TRBV9 with TRBJ2-7; the match to TRBD2 covers 8 bases. CDR1 is SGDLS and CDR2 is YYNGEE in the germline V gene. The CDR3 is made up of 15 amino acids. Trimming cost V 0 bases and J 2 bases; bases outside gene matches: 4. Looking up the rest from reference TRBV9 and TRBJ2-7 gives the full variable domain: DSGVTQTPKHLITATGQRVTLRCSPRSGDLSVYWYQQSLDQGLQFLIQYYNGEERAKGNILERFSAQQFPDLHSELNLSSLELGDSALYFCASSVGAGGPYEQYFGPGTRLTVT.

This clonotype has more than one count but fewer than ten. The CDR3 DNA follows: TGCGCCAGCAGCCAAGCACAGGTAAACTACGAGCAGTACTTC. As protein: CASSQAQVNYEQYF. V is TRBV4-3 and J is TRBJ2-7, with D perhaps TRBD1 (5 bases). The V gene's germline CDR1 is LGHNA and CDR2 YSLEER. CDR3 length equals 14 residues. Trimming left V 1 base short and J 3 bases short, with 10 bases between.

This clonotype showed up just once. The genes are TRBV6-6 and TRBJ1-5, with D unclear. The germline V and J ends were trimmed by 7 bases and 3 bases, with 13 bases remaining between them. CDR1 is MNHNY, CDR2 SVGAGI, per germline (reference sequence). CDR3 length: 14 residues. The CDR3: CASTLGLINQPQHF. CDR3 in DNA: TGTGCCAGCACCCTAGGGCTCATCAATCAGCCCCAGCATTTT.

A few counts support this clonotype. The rearrangement uses TRBV29-1 and TRBJ2-1; D is possibly TRBD1 (6 bases). With 8 bases removed from V and 8 bases from J, the gap between germline ends came to 25 bases. The CDR3 length is 15 residues. CDR1 and CDR2 from the germline V gene are SQVTM and ANQGSEA. The DNA of the CDR3 is TGCAGCTCAGCCCTCACAGGGCTGGTTAGGGATGAGCAGTTCTTC. This encodes CSSALTGLVRDEQFF.

A few counts support this clonotype. The rearrangement joins TRBV20-1 to TRBJ1-6; D is possibly TRBD1 (5 bases). Germline values: CDR1 DFQATT, CDR2 SNEGSKA (reference sequence). This CDR3 has 15 amino acids. The V end lost 3 bases, the J end lost 0 bases, and 9 bases lay between the germline ends. The CDR3 here is CSASGASSYNSPLHF. DNA of the CDR3: TGCAGTGCTAGTGGGGCCAGCTCCTATAATTCACCCCTCCACTTT.

V is TRBV9 and J is TRBJ2-4; TRBD1 aligns across 8 bases. The DNA end favors TRBJ2-7, so the J call may be wrong. The CDR3 spans 15 residues. From germline, CDR1 is SGDLS and CDR2 YYNGEE. The DNA for the CDR3 is TGTGCCAGCAGCGTAGGACAGGGGCTCCAGTACGAGCAGTACTTC. This sequence encodes CASSVGQGLQYEQYF.

This rearrangement joins TRBV29-1 to TRBJ2-1, with 7 bases aligning to TRBD2. The CDR3 extends over 15 amino acids. The germline V gene encodes CDR1 SQVTM and CDR2 ANQGSEA. V gave up 6 bases and J gave up 5 bases; unmatched junction bases: 13. The CDR3 DNA reads as TGCAGCGTCCGACCGAGACTAGCACTTAACAATGAGCAGTTCTTC. Translation: CSVRPRLALNNEQFF.

This clonotype has just a few counts. This chain uses TRBV11-2 with TRBJ2-3; no clear D. Trimming left V 5 bases short and J 6 bases short, with 12 bases between. Per germline, CDR1 SGHAT and CDR2 FQNNGV. The CDR3 covers 13 residues. As DNA, the CDR3 is TGTGCCAGCAGCGCTCCCGGTCGGGATACGCAGTATTTT. Its translation: CASSAPGRDTQYF.

The chain combines TRBV12-3 or TRBV12-4 with TRBJ1-2; 7 bases map to TRBD1. J gave up 3 bases and V 6 bases, and 4 bases lay outside the gene matches. The CDR3 has 13 residues. DNA of the CDR3: TGTGCCAGCAGATGGACAGGAGACTATGGCTACACCTTC. Protein sequence: CASRWTGDYGYTF.

This CDR3 is CASSYRDLMRETQYF. DNA of the CDR3: TGTGCCAGCAGTTATAGGGACCTCATGAGGGAGACCCAGTACTTC. V usage is TRBV6-6 and J usage is TRBJ2-4; either TRBD1 or TRBD2 may supply D (5 bases each). The J call may be mistaken, given a closer DNA end match to TRBJ2-5. CDR1 MNHNY and CDR2 SVGAGI come from the germline V gene (reference sequence). CDR3 length: 15 amino acids.

The rearrangement uses TRBV6-1 and TRBJ2-7; TRBD1 might be the D (5 bases). V gave up 4 bases and J gave up 4 bases, with 20 bases separating them. This CDR3 has 16 amino acids. Germline CDR1 reads MNHNS; CDR2 reads SASEGT. In nucleotides, the CDR3 is TGTGCCAGCAGTGGTAACCTTAGACAGAGAACATACGAGCAGTACTTC. Amino acids: CASSGNLRQRTYEQYF.

The V gene is TRBV27, the J gene TRBJ2-7, with TRBD1 as a possible D gene (5 bases). CDR1 and CDR2 (germline): MNHEY, SMNVEV (reference sequence). This CDR3 comprises 14 residues. The V end was cut by 2 bases, the J end by 4 bases, with 12 bases between. In nucleotides, the CDR3 is TGTGCCAGCAGTTTACCAGGGAAACTTTACGAGCAGTACTTC. Translating gives CASSLPGKLYEQYF.

The CDR3 sequence: CASREQLVGAKNIQYF. The DNA of the CDR3 is TGTGCCAGCAGGGAACAGTTAGTTGGAGCCAAAAACATTCAGTACTTC. The chain is built from TRBV2 and TRBJ2-4, with D hard to call. CDR3 length: 16 amino acids. With 6 bases removed from V and 0 bases from J, the gap between germline ends came to 15 bases. Germline V gives CDR1 SNHLY, CDR2 FYNNEI.

The chain links TRBV5-1 to TRBJ2-5; D is possibly TRBD1 (6 bases). The CDR3 spans 16 residues. The V end was cut by 3 bases, the J end by 0 bases, with 15 bases between. Germline V lookup: CDR1 SGHRS, CDR2 YFSETQ. DNA of the CDR3: TGCGCCAGCAGCTCCGGGACATCCTCGTACCAAGAGACCCAGTACTTC. The encoded protein is CASSSGTSSYQETQYF.

The genes are TRBV20-1 and TRBJ2-7; 8 bases fit TRBD2. The CDR3 spans 15 residues. J was trimmed by 3 bases and V by 1 base; bases with no gene match: 8. The V gene's germline CDR1 is DFQATT and CDR2 SNEGSKA (reference sequence). CDR3 coding DNA: TGCAGTGCTAGAGCCGGACGGGGGGGAGACTACGAGCAGTACTTC. This encodes CSARAGRGGDYEQYF.

The CDR3 DNA is TGTGCCAGCAGCTTAGCTTCTGTAGGCTCCTACGAGCAGTACTTC. This codes for CASSLASVGSYEQYF. The rearrangement links TRBV7-9 to TRBJ2-7; D not resolved. In germline, CDR1 is SEHNR, CDR2 FQNEAQ (reference sequence). The CDR3 loop spans 15 amino acids. V gave up 0 bases and J gave up 0 bases, with 9 bases separating them.

The CDR3 region is CASSGFGTSGANVLTF. The DNA for the CDR3 is TGCGCCAGCAGCGGCTTTGGGACCTCTGGGGCCAACGTCCTGACTTTC. The V and J genes are TRBV4-1 and TRBJ2-6; perhaps D is TRBD1 or TRBD2 (5 bases each). This CDR3 spans 16 amino acids. Between the trimmed V and J ends, which lost 5 bases and 0 bases, there was a span of 11 bases. Germline values: CDR1 MGHRA, CDR2 YSYEKL.